Each of the 23 T cell receptor beta chains below was sequenced from the same sample in a study of blood T cell repertoires in COVID-19. Sequencing was performed with immunoSEQ multiplex PCR; in TCRdb, only in-frame clones are kept and a portion is missing. The sample consists of over 45,000 clones, around 82% of them appearing once. Sequencing input: peripheral blood. The receptors derive from a woman of 80 years or more with acute or convalescent COVID-19.

This clone was seen a few times. The J gene is TRBJ1-2, the V gene TRBV28; 9 bases map to TRBD1. The CDR3 has 15 residues. Unmatched junction bases numbered 8, after V lost 5 bases and J lost 4 bases. CDR1 MDHEN and CDR2 SYDVKM come from the germline V gene. DNA for the CDR3: TGTGCCAGCAGTACCACACAGGGGGCAACCTATGGCTACACCTTC. It codes for CASSTTQGATYGYTF.

The rearrangement joins TRBV19 to TRBJ2-7, with D maybe TRBD1 (5 bases). Per the germline V gene, CDR1 is LNHDA and CDR2 is SQIVND (reference sequence). The ends were cut back, 3 bases at V and 3 bases at J, with 9 bases in the middle. CDR3 length equals 13 residues. The CDR3 loop reads CASSIGHNYEQYF. CDR3 nucleotide sequence: TGTGCCAGTAGTATCGGACACAACTACGAGCAGTACTTC.

The chain couples TRBV9 to TRBJ2-2; D is unresolved. The CDR3 contains 15 residues. Germline assignment: CDR1 SGDLS and CDR2 YYNGEE. Trimming took off 4 bases at V and 6 bases at J, with 16 bases between the two ends. The CDR3 DNA sequence: TGTGCCAGCAGCTCAGTCACCCGGGTCCCCGGGGAGCTGTTTTTT. Its translation is CASSSVTRVPGELFF.

This clone was detected a few times. The chain is built from TRBV7-9 and TRBJ2-7, with 10 bases that match TRBD2. This CDR3 comprises 14 residues. The germline CDR1 and CDR2 sequences are SEHNR and FQNEAQ (reference sequence). Unmatched junction bases numbered 11, after V lost 6 bases and J lost 9 bases. The CDR3 DNA follows: TGTGCCAGCAGGTCCTCTAGCGGGAGTGTGAGGCAGTACTTC. Translation: CASRSSSGSVRQYF.

The chain has TRBV19 and TRBJ2-3; maybe TRBD2 (5 bases). Germline CDR1 reads LNHDA; CDR2 reads SQIVND (reference sequence). The CDR3 has 12 residues. With 8 bases removed from V and 4 bases from J, the gap between germline ends came to 10 bases. As DNA, the CDR3 is TGTGCCAGTTCACGGAGGTCAGATACGCAGTATTTT. Protein: CASSRRSDTQYF.

The chain carries TRBV30 and TRBJ2-3, with 15 positions matching TRBD2. Per the germline V gene, CDR1 is GTSNPN and CDR2 is SVGIG (reference sequence). This CDR3 has 17 residues. The junction had 9 bases not matched to a gene; V was cut back by 2 bases and J by 6 bases. CDR3 loop: CAWSSNGLAGGLDTQYF. The CDR3 DNA reads as TGTGCCTGGAGTTCAAACGGACTAGCGGGGGGGCTGGATACGCAGTATTTT.

The J gene is TRBJ2-7, the V gene TRBV19; a possible D gene is TRBD2 (5 bases). Deletions cut 4 bases from V and 2 bases from J, with 9 bases between. The germline V gene encodes CDR1 LNHDA and CDR2 SQIVND (reference sequence). The CDR3 runs 13 residues. DNA for the CDR3: TGTGCCAGTAGTACGCGGGTAGCCTACGAGCAGTACTTC. As protein: CASSTRVAYEQYF.

V usage is TRBV6-6 and J usage is TRBJ1-1; D is perhaps TRBD1 (5 bases). The V end was cut by 2 bases, the J end by 6 bases, with 13 bases between. This CDR3 comprises 14 residues. Germline V CDR1 and CDR2: MNHNY, SVGAGI (reference sequence). The CDR3 DNA sequence: TGTGCCAGCAGTTACACAACGACAGCACCTGAAGCTTTCTTT. It yields the protein CASSYTTTAPEAFF.

This clone appeared once. This chain connects TRBV20-1 to TRBJ2-1; a weak D match, TRBD2 (5 bases). Germline V gives CDR1 DFQATT, CDR2 SNEGSKA (reference sequence). The CDR3 runs to 13 residues. Trimming shortened V by 3 bases and J by 9 bases, and 15 bases separated the two germline ends. The CDR3 sequence: CSASLGSRGEQFF. The CDR3 coding sequence is TGCAGTGCTAGTTTGGGCAGCCGGGGTGAGCAGTTCTTC.

This clone was recorded a few times. This chain joins TRBV7-9 and TRBJ2-3; 9 positions match TRBD2. The CDR3 is 16 amino acids. J was trimmed by 1 base and V by 5 bases; bases with no gene match: 7. Per the germline V gene, CDR1 is SEHNR and CDR2 is FQNEAQ (reference sequence). This CDR3 reads CASSKIAGARTDTQYF. The DNA for the CDR3 is TGTGCCAGCAGCAAAATAGCGGGGGCCCGCACAGATACGCAGTATTTT.

V usage is TRBV3-1 (or the pseudogene TRBV3-2) and J usage is TRBJ2-7; TRBD2 matches at 7 bases. The length of the CDR3 is 14 residues. The trim removed 2 bases at V and 0 bases at J, leaving 1 base unmatched. Germline V lookup: CDR1 LGHDT, CDR2 YNNKEL (reference sequence). This CDR3 reads CASSQLAGSYEQYF. For the CDR3, the DNA is TGTGCCAGCAGCCAATTAGCGGGCTCCTACGAGCAGTACTTC.

The chain recombines TRBV19 with TRBJ2-1; 10 bases map to TRBD2. CDR3 length: 16 amino acids. Trimming cost V 6 bases and J 5 bases; bases outside gene matches: 10. In germline, CDR1 is LNHDA, CDR2 SQIVND (reference sequence). CDR3 nucleotide sequence: TGTGCCAGTAGCCGAACCCCCGGACTAGCGGACAATGAGCAGTTCTTC. Its translation is CASSRTPGLADNEQFF.

The V gene is TRBV11-1, the J gene TRBJ2-7; possibly TRBD2 for D (6 bases). This CDR3 comprises 16 residues. Trimming took off 2 bases at V and 4 bases at J, with 18 bases between the two ends. Germline-derived CDR1 and CDR2 are SGHAT and FQDESV (reference sequence). The CDR3 nucleotides read TGTGCCAGCAGCTTAACCCGGGACTTTTCCCCTTACGAGCAGTACTTC. It encodes CASSLTRDFSPYEQYF.

This clone has a count of ten or more. The chain carries TRBV6-5 and TRBJ1-6, with TRBD1 identical over 8 bases. The CDR3 sequence is 15 residues long. Germline CDR1 is MNHEY and CDR2 is SVGAGI. With V trimmed by 6 bases and J by 3 bases, 4 bases remained unmatched. The CDR3 nucleotides read TGTGCCAGCAGGATGGACAGGGACTATAATTCACCCCTCCACTTT. It is translated as CASRMDRDYNSPLHF.

This clone was detected only once. The genes are TRBV7-2 and TRBJ2-7; 8 bases are shared with TRBD2. The CDR3 runs to 15 residues. V lost 3 bases to trimming and J lost 2 bases; unmatched junction nucleotides: 6. CDR1 and CDR2 (germline): SGHTA, FQGNSA. CDR3 coding DNA: TGTGCCAGCAGCTTCGGGAGGGGGGGCACCTACGAGCAGTACTTC. Protein: CASSFGRGGTYEQYF.

This clone came up a few times. J is TRBJ1-2 and V is TRBV5-1; the match to TRBD1 covers 7 bases. The CDR3 runs 15 residues. Looked up from germline, CDR1 is SGHRS and CDR2 is YFSETQ. Losses at the gene ends were 0 bases for V and 6 bases for J; bases not matched to a gene: 8. In nucleotides, the CDR3 is TGCGCCAGCAGCTTGGGACAGGGAAGACATGATGGCTACACCTTC. Protein product: CASSLGQGRHDGYTF. The entire variable domain, with the rest obtained from reference TRBV5-1 and TRBJ1-2, is as follows: KAGVTQTPRYLIKTRGQQVTLSCSPISGHRSVSWYQQTPGQGLQFLFEYFSETQRNKGNFPGRFSGRQFSNSRSEMNVSTLELGDSALYLCASSLGQGRHDGYTFGSGTRLTVV.

The chain recombines TRBV28 with TRBJ1-4; 10 bases map to TRBD1. The CDR3 is made up of 22 amino acids. CDR1 and CDR2 (germline): MDHEN, SYDVKM. V lost 3 bases and J lost 0; bases outside the gene matches: 19. For the CDR3, the DNA is TGTGCCAGCAGTTTCCAGGCGCGGACAGGGGGGATCAGTAGGGCAACTAATGAAAAACTGTTTTTT. The encoded protein is CASSFQARTGGISRATNEKLFF.

V gene TRBV2 combines with J gene TRBJ2-7; maybe TRBD2 (5 bases). This CDR3 spans 15 amino acids. Deletions cut 2 bases from V and 2 bases from J, with 13 bases between. Germline CDR1 reads SNHLY; CDR2 reads FYNNEI. This CDR3 is CASSEWGVSAYEQYF. The CDR3 DNA reads TGTGCCAGCAGTGAATGGGGAGTAAGTGCCTACGAGCAGTACTTC.

V and J are TRBV7-9 and TRBJ2-3, with 10 bases matching TRBD2. The germline gives CDR1 SEHNR, CDR2 FQNEAQ (reference sequence). CDR3 length equals 16 residues. V gave up 6 bases and J gave up 5 bases; unmatched junction bases: 11. The CDR3 nucleotides are TGTGCCAGCAGACCAACCGGGACTAGCGCGGTAGATACGCAGTATTTT. Translated, it gives CASRPTGTSAVDTQYF. Full variable domain (missing parts from reference TRBV7-9 and TRBJ2-3): DTGVSQNPRHKITKRGQNVTFRCDPISEHNRLYWYRQTLGQGPEFLTYFQNEAQLEKSRLLSDRFSAERPKGSFSTLEIQRTEQGDSAMYLCASRPTGTSAVDTQYFGPGTRLTVL.

The chain links TRBV9 to TRBJ2-2; TRBD1 is a possible D gene (6 bases). The CDR3 is 18 residues long. V shed 2 bases and J shed 1 base, with 18 bases lying between them. The germline CDR1 and CDR2 sequences are SGDLS and YYNGEE. The CDR3, as DNA: TGTGCCAGCAGCGTTCGGACAGCCTCACAACGGAACACCGGGGAGCTGTTTTTT. It is translated as CASSVRTASQRNTGELFF.

This chain joins TRBV5-1 and TRBJ2-7; 7 bases map to TRBD1. The CDR3 spans 15 residues. The germline gives CDR1 SGHRS, CDR2 YFSETQ. J gave up 2 bases and V 2 bases, and 7 bases lay outside the gene matches. CDR3 bases: TGCGCCAGCAGCTTCGGTTACAGGGGAACCTACGAGCAGTACTTC. It codes for CASSFGYRGTYEQYF. Looking up the rest from reference TRBV5-1 and TRBJ2-7 gives the full variable domain: KAGVTQTPRYLIKTRGQQVTLSCSPISGHRSVSWYQQTPGQGLQFLFEYFSETQRNKGNFPGRFSGRQFSNSRSEMNVSTLELGDSALYLCASSFGYRGTYEQYFGPGTRLTVT.

The chain couples TRBV12-5 to TRBJ2-7; tentative D call: TRBD2 (6 bases). The ends were cut back, 6 bases at V and 4 bases at J, with 13 bases in the middle. This CDR3 region has 13 residues. Per germline, CDR1 LGHNT and CDR2 FRNRAP. The CDR3 nucleotides are TGTGCTAGTGGCGAACTAGCAAATTACGAGCAGTACTTC. Translation: CASGELANYEQYF.

The J gene is TRBJ2-2, the V gene TRBV11-3; 12 bases are a match to TRBD1. The CDR3 has 18 residues. CDR1 and CDR2 from the germline V gene are SGHNT and YENEEA. Trimming removed 4 bases from V and 3 bases from J; junction bases left unmatched: 9. CDR3 DNA: TGTGCCAGCAGCTCCTTAAAGGGACAGGGGGCAGACACCGGGGAGCTGTTTTTT. It yields the protein CASSSLKGQGADTGELFF.